This T cell receptor beta chain was obtained from a study of cytomegalovirus exposure and HLA in healthy donors. This clone appeared a single time. As yet, its antigen is unknown. The PCR employed 60 Vbeta primers together with 13 Jbeta primers. Only in-frame clones appear in the TCRdb table, and some are missing; sequencing was by immunoSEQ multiplex PCR. The sample contains about 130,000 clones, about 80% of which appear only once. Whole-study results and caveats: The classifier was said to identify cytomegalovirus status with high specificity and sensitivity. The study designated some 180 TCR beta chains cytomegalovirus-associated.

V lost 10 bases and J lost 0; bases outside the gene matches: 4. The CDR3 runs 13 residues. Germline V CDR1 and CDR2: LGHNT, FRNRAP. V usage is TRBV12-5 and J usage is TRBJ2-3; 7 nucleotides line up with TRBD2. The sequenced sample consisted of PBMCs. The TCR comes from a young man in good health. The CDR3 sequence is CAISSGSTDTQYF. CDR3 in DNA: TGTGCTATTAGTAGCGGGAGCACAGATACGCAGTATTTT.